This TCR beta chain was identified during a study of shared clonotypes between healthy human individuals. Study details: For every donor, three CD4 naive, three CD4 memory, two CD8 naive and one CD8 memory plates were used.

The protocol was immunoSEQ multiplex PCR, while the TCRdb copy is restricted to in-frame clones and leaves out a portion. The sample contains about 1 million clones, roughly 75% of which appear only once. Findings of the study overall: Sequencing depth was predicted to influence how clonotypes are shared among donors.

Donors, healthy HIV-negative adults, lacked recent acute infections or vaccinations. Concerning this clone: Its antigen is unknown.

CDR3 size: 16 residues. The junction had 5 bases not matched to a gene; V was cut back by 0 bases and J by 3 bases. Germline V gives CDR1 MRHNA, CDR2 SNTAGT. The genes are TRBV6-4 and TRBJ2-3, with TRBD2 identical over 8 bases. The sequence was collected from a man younger than 35 in good health. Sequencing was performed on memory CD4+ T cells sorted from blood. Specified subset: CD45RA-negative fraction. This chain's CDR3 is CASSDSWGGGTDTQYF. CDR3 DNA: TGTGCCAGCAGTGACTCGTGGGGCGGGGGGACAGATACGCAGTATTTT.